This T cell receptor (beta chain) was obtained from a study of blood T cell repertoires in COVID-19. On the study more broadly: COVID-19 samples, acute and convalescent, were from the United States, Italy and Spain. The cDNA or gDNA used as material had been derived from T cells, B-cell-depleted T cells, or PBMCs.

Data came from immunoSEQ multiplex PCR; TCRdb stores just in-frame clones and leaves some out. The data contain some 100,000 clones, roughly four fifths of them singletons. CDR1 and CDR2 (germline): MNHNS, SASEGT. Trimming cost V 4 bases and J 4 bases, with 20 bases left between them. This CDR3 spans 17 amino acids. Sequenced: peripheral blood. This clonotype originated in a man in his fifties with active or convalescent COVID-19. The chain links TRBV6-1 to TRBJ1-5; a possible D gene is TRBD1 (6 bases). CDR3 residues: CASSGGSDSTFNQPQHF. For the CDR3, the DNA is TGTGCCAGCAGTGGGGGCTCGGACAGTACCTTTAATCAGCCCCAGCATTTT.